These T cell receptor beta chains were read from a single sample in a study of early T cells in non-severe SARS-CoV-2 infection. TCRdb reprocessed the 5' RACE reads with MiXCR, giving one entry per CDR3 protein. The top ten hold 9.5% to 12% of the sample, which has about 80,000 distinct CDR3 sequences, 11% to 15% seen once. What was sequenced was whole blood. These receptors were taken from an adult who was a healthcare worker with PCR-confirmed SARS-CoV-2 infection or an uninfected control (not recorded which). The CDR3 runs from the conserved cysteine through the conserved F or W. D genes are given only for firm matches. A row's size may be missing; if present it is once, few, many or a size class.

>TRBD2|TRBJ2-3|NA|TRBV6-2/TRBV6-3
TGTGCCAGCAGTTTGGGGACTAGCGGGGGCACCACAGATACGCAGTATTTT
CASSLGTSGGTTDTQYF
>TRBD1|TRBJ2-1|few|TRBV28
TGTGCCAGCAGCCTTATGAGGGGCGGGACAGGACACAATGAGCAGTTCTTC
CASSLMRGGTGHNEQFF
>TRBD2|TRBJ2-3|few|TRBV28
TGTGCCAGCACCCCACCTCCTTGGAGCGGGGTTTACACAGATACGCAGTATTTT
CASTPPPWSGVYTDTQYF
>NA|TRBJ2-3|NA|TRBV10-3
TGTGCCATCAGCCGGGACTCGCTCACAGATACGCAGTATTTT
CAISRDSLTDTQYF
>NA|TRBJ1-6|few|TRBV6-1
TGTGCCAGCAGTGATAATAGGGATTCACCCCTCCACTTT
CASSDNRDSPLHF
>NA|TRBJ2-5|many|TRBV3-1
TGTGCCAGCAGTCAGGGGGAGACCCAGTACTTC
CASSQGETQYF
>TRBD2|TRBJ2-7|few|TRBV7-9
TGTGCCAGCAGCTTTTATCGGGGGACTAGTAGCTACGAGCAGTACTTC
CASSFYRGTSSYEQYF
>TRBD1|TRBJ2-2|few|TRBV28
TGTGCCAGCAGTCCGCTCGGGACAGGGCTCGGCGGGGAGCTGTTTTTT
CASSPLGTGLGGELFF
>TRBD2|TRBJ2-7|many|TRBV7-2
TGTGCCAGCAGCTCCTTACGGGGGGGACCTTTCTACGAGCAGTACTTC
CASSSLRGGPFYEQYF
>TRBD1|TRBJ2-1|NA|TRBV11-3
TGTGCCAGCAGCCGGGGACAGAAGTCCTACAATGAGCAGTTCTTC
CASSRGQKSYNEQFF
>NA|TRBJ1-1|few|TRBV7-9
TGTGCCAGCAGCTTTGTGAACACTGAAGCTTTCTTT
CASSFVNTEAFF
>NA|TRBJ2-1|NA|TRBV7-4
TGTGCCAGCAGCTTAGTCAAGCCCTACAATGAGCAGTTCTTC
CASSLVKPYNEQFF
>TRBD2|TRBJ2-4|NA|TRBV5-6
TGTGCCTCCAGCTTGATAGCGGGGGGGCGAAGCATTCAGTACTTC
CASSLIAGGRSIQYF
>TRBD1|TRBJ2-3|NA|TRBV25-1
TGTGCCAGCAGGACAGGGGGCATTGATACGCAGTATTTT
CASRTGGIDTQYF
>NA|TRBJ2-2|NA|TRBV9
TGTGCCAGCAGCGCTACACTTCAGGGTACCAACTCCGGGGAGCTGTTTTTT
CASSATLQGTNSGELFF
>NA|TRBJ2-1|NA|TRBV29-1
TGCAGCGTTGAGCGGACGAGATACAATGAGCAGTTCTTC
CSVERTRYNEQFF
>TRBD1|TRBJ2-7|NA|TRBV27
TGTGCCAGCAGTTCTATTGGATCAGACAGGGGGCCCCTCTGGGAGCAGTACTTC
CASSSIGSDRGPLWEQYF
>NA|TRBJ2-7|NA|TRBV6-5
TGTGCCAGCAGGGGAGGAGTACAGAACTCCTACGAGCAGTACTTC
CASRGGVQNSYEQYF
>TRBD1|TRBJ2-7|NA|TRBV2
TGTGCCAGCAGTCCCATCGGGACAGGTTATGACGAGCAGTACTTC
CASSPIGTGYDEQYF
>NA|TRBJ2-7|NA|TRBV7-2
TGTGCCAGCAGCTCCAACAGGGCCGCCTACGAGCAGTACTTC
CASSSNRAAYEQYF
>TRBD1|TRBJ1-1|NA|TRBV18
TGTGCCAGCTCACCGGAGACAGGGCGTGGAGCTTTCTTT
CASSPETGRGAFF
>NA|TRBJ2-7|few|TRBV4-1
TGCGCCAGCAGCCAAGGACCCGGGACACCCTACGAGCAGTACTTC
CASSQGPGTPYEQYF
>NA|TRBJ2-7|NA|TRBV11-2
TGTGCCAGCAGCTTAGTGTCAGCCCTCTACGAGCAGTACTTC
CASSLVSALYEQYF
>TRBD1|TRBJ1-1|many|TRBV29-1
TGCAGCGCCACTGACAGGGCGGGAACTGAAGCTTTCTTT
CSATDRAGTEAFF
>NA|TRBJ2-6|NA|TRBV6-5
TGTGCCAGCCTAAGGAATGTTAGGTCTGGGGCCAACGTCCTGACTTTC
CASLRNVRSGANVLTF
>TRBD1|TRBJ1-1|few|TRBV25-1
TGTGCCAGCACCAAGGGACAGCTCACTGAAGCTTTCTTT
CASTKGQLTEAFF
>NA|TRBJ1-2|NA|TRBV10-2
TGCGCCAGCATGGGCTATGGCTACACCTTC
CASMGYGYTF
>NA|TRBJ2-1|NA|TRBV11-2
TGTGCCAGCAGCTCCACTACCGGGACCCTTCTACGTGAGCAGTTCTTC
CASSSTTGTLLREQFF
>NA|TRBJ1-1|NA|TRBV7-9
TGTGCCAGCAGCCCTAGTGAGACAGTGAACACTGAAGCTTTCTTT
CASSPSETVNTEAFF
>NA|TRBJ2-3|NA|TRBV9
TGTGCCAGCAGCCTAGCCAGTACAGATACGCAGTATTTT
CASSLASTDTQYF
>NA|TRBJ2-3|once|TRBV19
TGTGCCAGTAGAGAAATCGGCACAGATACGCAGTATTTT
CASREIGTDTQYF
>NA|TRBJ2-2|NA|TRBV12-5
TGTGCTAGTGGTTTGATTAGGACAGAGAACACCGGGGAGCTGTTTTTT
CASGLIRTENTGELFF
>NA|TRBJ2-2|many|TRBV7-3
TGTGCCAGCAGCTTAGAACACGGGGAGCTGTTTTTT
CASSLEHGELFF
>NA|TRBJ1-1|few|TRBV29-1
TGCAGCGCCTACAGGGTTGACGGCACTGAAGCTTTCTTT
CSAYRVDGTEAFF
>NA|TRBJ1-4|NA|TRBV6-2/TRBV6-3
TGTGCCAGCAGCCTCGGACACGCAAGTGAAAAACTGTTTTTT
CASSLGHASEKLFF
>NA|TRBJ1-1|few|TRBV6-1
TGTGCCAGCAGGGCCAGCGGAAACACTGAAGCTTTCTTT
CASRASGNTEAFF
>NA|TRBJ2-7|NA|TRBV11-3
TGTGCCAGCAGCTTAGATCTCCAGGGCGAGCAGTACTTC
CASSLDLQGEQYF
>TRBD1|TRBJ1-2|few|TRBV27
TGTGCCAGCTCGACAGGGGATTATGGCTACACCTTC
CASSTGDYGYTF
>NA|TRBJ2-2|NA|TRBV6-6
TGTGCCACGTATGACAGGGAGGGCGGGGAGCTGTTTTTT
CATYDREGGELFF
>NA|TRBJ2-5|NA|TRBV2
TGTGCCAGCTTAGAGGGACTGCAAGAGACCCAGTACTTC
CASLEGLQETQYF
>NA|TRBJ2-4|NA|TRBV20-1
TGCAGTGCTAGAGATCAGCAGGCCCCAAACATTCAGTACTTC
CSARDQQAPNIQYF
>NA|TRBJ1-1|many|TRBV11-2
TGTGCCAGCACGCAAGACATGAACACTGAAGCTTTCTTT
CASTQDMNTEAFF
>NA|TRBJ2-7|NA|TRBV7-2
TGTGCCAGCAGCCCTGGGGGCTCCTACGAGCAGTACTTC
CASSPGGSYEQYF
>NA|TRBJ1-1|few|TRBV6-5
TGTGCCAGCAGTTCCAGATTGGCTGAAGCTTTCTTT
CASSSRLAEAFF
>NA|TRBJ2-5|NA|TRBV7-2
TGTGCCAGCAGTCAAAACGGGTGGGCCCAGCAAGAGACCCAGTACTTC
CASSQNGWAQQETQYF
>NA|TRBJ2-2|few|TRBV29-1
TGCAGCGTTGGGGGATTTCCCGGGGAGCTGTTTTTT
CSVGGFPGELFF
>TRBD1|TRBJ1-2|few|TRBV7-9
TGTGCCAGCAGCTCATCCCCTCGGGGACAGGGGAGGGGAGGCTACACCTTC
CASSSSPRGQGRGGYTF
>NA|TRBJ2-1|NA|TRBV28
TGTGCCAGCAGCCGCTATGAGCAGTTCTTC
CASSRYEQFF
>NA|TRBJ2-3|few|TRBV9
TGTGCCAGCAGCGCCCGACAGAGCACAGATACGCAGTATTTT
CASSARQSTDTQYF
>NA|TRBJ2-7|NA|TRBV18
TGTGCCAGCTCACCAGGGCCCGAGCAGTACTTC
CASSPGPEQYF
>NA|TRBJ1-1|NA|TRBV29-1
TGCAGCGTTGCGGGATCCCGGGGCACTGAAGCTTTCTTT
CSVAGSRGTEAFF
>NA|TRBJ2-5|few|TRBV18
TGTGCCAGCTCACCAATACAGGTCCAAGAGACCCAGTACTTC
CASSPIQVQETQYF
>NA|TRBJ1-5|NA|TRBV20-1
TGCAGTGCTATTGGGGGGGGTCAGCCCCAGCATTTT
CSAIGGGQPQHF
>NA|TRBJ2-5|NA|TRBV20-1
TGCAGTGCTAGAGTTGAATCGGCTAGCGGGGACAGGGAGACCCAGTACTTC
CSARVESASGDRETQYF
>TRBD2|TRBJ2-1|few|TRBV29-1
TGCAGCGTTGGACACTGGACTAGCGGAGACAATGAGCAGTTCTTC
CSVGHWTSGDNEQFF